The 9 T cell receptor beta chains below all came from one sample that was sequenced in a study of glioma-infiltrating T cells after dendritic cell vaccination (dated by TCRdb to 2016 to 2017). What this sample's time point label stands for: after dendritic cell vaccination, including at tumor progression/relapse. Receptor amplification or capture employed the immunoSEQ multiplex PCR assay. In its TCRdb copy, this immuneACCESS table keeps in-frame sequences only and misses some clones. Where compared with another copy, unresolved V genes explain less than half of these, and the others have no known cause. This sample holds about 110,000 clones; 90% were observed only once. The ten largest clones add up to 2.5% to 3.5% of the sample. Sequenced here: blood, sampled after dendritic cell vaccination. The source is a human donor with glioblastoma.

The chain has TRBV5-1 and TRBJ1-1; maybe TRBD1 (6 bases). Germline loops: CDR1 SGHRS, CDR2 YFSETQ. This CDR3 region has 15 residues. Deletions cut 1 base from V and 0 bases from J, with 10 bases between. The CDR3 reads CASSLTGPMNTEAFF. The CDR3 DNA is TGCGCCAGCAGCTTGACAGGGCCCATGAACACTGAAGCTTTCTTT.

The CDR3 protein is CASSLAGEYNEQFF. The CDR3 DNA reads TGCGCCAGCAGCTTGGCGGGGGAGTACAATGAGCAGTTCTTC. J is TRBJ2-1 and V is TRBV5-1, with D maybe TRBD2 (6 bases). The CDR3 sequence is 14 residues long. CDR1 and CDR2 (germline): SGHRS, YFSETQ. V was clipped by 0 bases and J by 4 bases, with 8 bases between them.

CDR3 amino acids: CASSETFSNQPQHF. The CDR3 DNA sequence: TGTGCCAGCAGCGAGACATTTAGCAATCAGCCCCAGCATTTT. The genes are TRBV25-1 and TRBJ1-5; no reliable D call. Germline lookup yields CDR1 MGHDK and CDR2 SYGVNS. The V and J ends lost 6 bases and 0 bases respectively, with 9 bases between them. The CDR3 contains 14 residues.

The rearrangement links TRBV5-6 to TRBJ1-4; D gene ambiguous. Germline CDR1 reads SGHDT; CDR2 reads YYEEEE. Trimming removed 7 bases at V and 8 bases at J, with 15 bases between. This CDR3 has 13 residues. The DNA of the CDR3 is TGTGCCAGCCGGTTGGGTATTAGCGAAAAACTGTTTTTT. Protein sequence: CASRLGISEKLFF.

The chain links TRBV6-5 to TRBJ1-2, with D perhaps matching TRBD1 (5 bases). This CDR3 has 13 amino acids. V was trimmed by 2 bases and J by 4 bases, leaving 8 bases between them. The germline V gene has CDR1 MNHEY and CDR2 SVGAGI. The DNA of the CDR3 is TGTGCCAGCAGTTACGACAGCCTCTATGGCTACACCTTC. Translating gives CASSYDSLYGYTF.

The chain is built from TRBV2 and TRBJ1-2; 7 nucleotides line up with TRBD1. The CDR3 is 14 amino acids. CDR1 SNHLY and CDR2 FYNNEI come from the germline V gene. The trim removed 8 bases at V and 3 bases at J, leaving 9 bases unmatched. CDR3 in DNA: TGTGCCAGCCGCGCCGGGACAGACTACTATGGCTACACCTTC. Translated, it gives CASRAGTDYYGYTF.

V is TRBV18 and J is TRBJ2-2, with a possible D match to TRBD2 (5 bases). With 7 bases removed from V and 2 bases from J, the gap between germline ends came to 11 bases. There are 14 residues in the CDR3. Germline V CDR1 and CDR2: KGHSH, LQKENI. The chain's CDR3 is CASLYGVNTGELFF. CDR3 bases: TGTGCCAGCTTATACGGGGTCAACACCGGGGAGCTGTTTTTT.

This chain links TRBV6-1 with TRBJ2-7, with a possible D match to TRBD2 (5 bases). Germline V gene data show CDR1 as MNHNS and CDR2 as SASEGT. Trimming took 5 bases from V and 7 from J, leaving 15 bases between them. This CDR3 has 13 residues. CDR3 sequence: CASSSVRGQEQYF. The CDR3 region has the DNA TGTGCCAGCAGTTCAGTCCGAGGGCAAGAGCAGTACTTC.

The chain carries TRBV5-1 and TRBJ1-1, with a possible D match to TRBD1 (5 bases). V was shortened by 1 base and J by 1 base, with 14 bases between the two germline ends. CDR3 length equals 16 residues. Germline V lookup: CDR1 SGHRS, CDR2 YFSETQ. The CDR3 region has the DNA TGCGCCAGCAGCTTGAGGTCCCAGGGAGGGAACACTGAAGCTTTCTTT. Translated, it gives CASSLRSQGGNTEAFF.